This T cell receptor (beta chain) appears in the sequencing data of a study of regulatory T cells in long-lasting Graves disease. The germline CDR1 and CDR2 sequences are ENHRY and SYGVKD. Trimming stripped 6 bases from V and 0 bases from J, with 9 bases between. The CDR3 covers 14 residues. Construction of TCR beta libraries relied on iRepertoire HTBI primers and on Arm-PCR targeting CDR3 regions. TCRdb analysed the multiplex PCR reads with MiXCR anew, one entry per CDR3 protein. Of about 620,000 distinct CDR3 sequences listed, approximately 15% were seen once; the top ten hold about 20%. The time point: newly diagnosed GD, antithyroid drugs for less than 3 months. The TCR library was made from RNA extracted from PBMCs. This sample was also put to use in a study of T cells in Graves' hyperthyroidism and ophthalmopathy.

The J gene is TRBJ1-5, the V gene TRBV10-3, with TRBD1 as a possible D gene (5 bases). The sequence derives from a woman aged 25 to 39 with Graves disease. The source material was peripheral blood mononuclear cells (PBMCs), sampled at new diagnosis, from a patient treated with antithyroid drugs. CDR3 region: CAISQDISNQPQHF. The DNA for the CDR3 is TGTGCCATCAGCCAGGACATTAGCAATCAGCCCCAGCATTTT.